This passage covers 14 T cell receptor beta chains from one sample sequenced in a study of CD8+CD57+ T cells in acquired aplastic anemia. CD8+CD57+ cell expansion, shown by flow cytometry, had occurred in the patients selected for sequencing. Template material for TCR beta VDJ and CDR3 profiling consisted of genomic DNA. From the reads, TCRdb called clonotypes with MiXCR, one entry per CDR3 protein. The profile shows 100,000 to 150,000 distinct CDR3 sequences, 30% to 45% of them singletons. The sequenced sample consisted of sorted CD4+, CD8+, or CD8+CD57+ T cells (not recorded which) from PBMCs. Receptor source: a human donor with aplastic anemia.

As concerns this clonotype: Germline and junction disagree at one end, which may indicate a read error. V and J are TRBV14 and TRBJ2-5; D is unclear. The CDR3 has 12 amino acids. Germline assignment: CDR1 SGHDN and CDR2 FVKESK. The CDR3 loop is CASSQIQKTQYF. The CDR3 DNA sequence: TGTGCCAGCAGCCAAATCCAAAAGACCCAGTACTTC.

This clonotype was observed at least ten times. This chain joins TRBV10-3 and TRBJ1-6; 7 positions agree with TRBD1. V dropped 4 bases and J dropped 0; count of bases not matched to a gene: 9. This CDR3 contains 18 residues. Germline CDR1 and CDR2: ENHRY and SYGVKD. CDR3 amino acids: CAISAFDRVNSYNSPLHF. The CDR3 DNA follows: TGTGCCATCAGTGCGTTTGACAGGGTCAACTCCTATAATTCACCCCTCCACTTT.

The V call is TRBV10-3, the J call TRBJ2-7; no clear D gene. The CDR3 consists of 13 residues. V lost 7 bases to trimming and J lost 6 bases, with 16 bases between them. Germline CDR1 reads ENHRY; CDR2 reads SYGVKD. DNA for the CDR3: TGTGCCATCAAACAAGACCCCCTCGGCGAGCAGTACTTC. Protein sequence: CAIKQDPLGEQYF.

This clonotype occurred once. J is TRBJ2-7 and V is TRBV10-3; possibly TRBD2 for D (5 bases). Between the trimmed V and J ends, which lost 11 bases and 9 bases, there was a span of 26 bases. The CDR3 totals 14 residues. Germline CDR1 reads ENHRY; CDR2 reads SYGVKD. The CDR3 DNA follows: TGTGCCGTCAACCACTCGGCAGGAGGAGGAGGGCAGTACTTC. Protein: CAVNHSAGGGGQYF.

In this sample, this clonotype turned up many times. This sequence joins TRBV7-9 and TRBJ1-4; 7 bases are shared with TRBD1. Germline V gene data show CDR1 as SEHNR and CDR2 as FQNEAQ (reference sequence). J was trimmed by 5 bases and V by 5 bases; bases with no gene match: 8. This CDR3 has 15 amino acids. This CDR3 reads CASSLRDSQNEKLFF. The CDR3 bases are TGTGCCAGCAGCCTTAGGGACAGCCAGAATGAAAAACTGTTTTTT.

This clonotype has at least ten counts. The chain recombines TRBV20-1 with TRBJ1-2; D is ambiguous. Germline V CDR1 and CDR2: DFQATT, SNEGSKA (reference sequence). The CDR3 is made up of 15 amino acids. Between the trimmed V and J ends, which lost 1 base and 4 bases, there was a span of 16 bases. CDR3 region: CSARGTSGEFYGYTF. The CDR3, as DNA: TGCAGTGCTAGAGGCACAAGTGGGGAATTCTATGGCTACACCTTC.

With respect to this clonotype: The missing conserved phenylalanine or tryptophan at the end of this CDR3 makes a read error likely. The DNA is omitted, as the CDR3 cannot be located on it reliably, and the CDR3 follows TCRdb's listing. The V and J genes are TRBV7-9 and TRBJ2-1; the listed D gene, TRBD1, was not tested against the DNA. The CDR3 is made up of 10 amino acids, end residues included. CDR1 and CDR2 from the germline V gene are SEHNR and FQNEAQ (reference sequence). The CDR3 sequence: CASSLGQGVS.

This clonotype was counted ten times or more. The chain uses TRBV10-3 and TRBJ2-2, with TRBD1 identical over 7 bases. CDR1 ENHRY and CDR2 SYGVKD come from the germline V gene. This CDR3 contains 14 residues. The ends lost 10 bases at V and 6 bases at J; junction bases unmatched: 11. The CDR3 region is CATGKDGQAGELFF. DNA of the CDR3: TGTGCCACCGGGAAGGACGGACAGGCCGGGGAGCTGTTTTTT.

The chain has TRBV10-3 and TRBJ1-5; 8 bases map to TRBD1. The junction had 16 bases not matched to a gene; V was cut back by 10 bases and J by 2 bases. Per germline, CDR1 ENHRY and CDR2 SYGVKD. The CDR3 runs to 17 residues. CDR3 coding DNA: TGTGCCACCTCGACCTCTTCGACAGGGGCCCGCAATCAGCCCCAGCATTTT. Its protein is CATSTSSTGARNQPQHF.

At least ten counts were recorded for this clonotype. The J gene is TRBJ2-5, the V gene TRBV19, with D possibly being TRBD2 (6 bases). The CDR3 length is 13 residues. CDR1 LNHDA and CDR2 SQIVND come from the germline V gene (reference sequence). V lost 10 bases, J lost 0 bases, and 12 bases lay in between. The CDR3 DNA reads TGTGCCACCTCGGAGGGAGACCAAGAGACCCAGTACTTC. This gives the protein CATSEGDQETQYF.

This clonotype has just one count. One base away lies a much larger clone, so this may be a sequencing read error. The chain has TRBV6-5 and TRBJ2-5, with D tentatively TRBD2 (6 bases). The CDR3 is 16 amino acids. Germline V gene lookup returns CDR1 MNHEY and CDR2 SVGAGI. CDR3 sequence reads: CASSHRGTRVVEIQYF. The CDR3 DNA reads TGTGCCAGCAGTCACCGGGGGACTCGGGTGGTGGAGATCCAGTACTTC.

A few counts support this clonotype. A much larger clone is a single base away; this may be a read error. DNA of the CDR3: TGTGCCAGCAGCCAAGATAACTGGCCTTTTGTAGCTCTCTTT. The encoded protein is CASSQDNWPFVALF. The V and J genes are TRBV14 and TRBJ1-1; no clear D gene. The V gene's germline CDR1 is SGHDN and CDR2 FVKESK. This CDR3 is built from 14 residues.

This chain's CDR3 is CATRGKTYEQYF. DNA for the CDR3: TGTGCCACCAGGGGCAAAACCTACGAGCAGTACTTC. The chain joins TRBV15 to TRBJ2-7; D unresolved. This CDR3 has 12 amino acids. Germline CDR1 LNHNV, CDR2 YYDKDF (reference sequence). Trimming took 6 bases from V and 2 from J, leaving 8 bases between them.

This clonotype was detected many times. The CDR3: CASAPGGLNTGELFF. In DNA form, the CDR3 reads TGTGCCAGCGCTCCAGGCGGGCTTAACACCGGGGAGCTGTTTTTT. This chain connects TRBV5-4 to TRBJ2-2, with D perhaps matching TRBD2 (5 bases). Germline V CDR1 and CDR2: SGHNT, YYREEE (reference sequence). This CDR3 is built from 15 residues. V was clipped by 7 bases and J by 2 bases, with 15 bases between them.